This T cell receptor (beta chain) was captured in a study of cytomegalovirus exposure and HLA in healthy donors. This clone was counted a few times. At one end, the junction sequence differs from germline, possibly due to a read error. PCR was performed using 60 Vbeta and 13 Jbeta primers. Sequencing used immunoSEQ multiplex PCR; TCRdb keeps in-frame clones, though not all of them. The sample consists of around 69,000 clones, 55% to 80% of them appearing once. The CDR3 is 16 amino acids. Germline values: CDR1 SEHNR, CDR2 FQNEAQ (reference sequence). The source is a man aged 35-49 years in good health and CMV-seropositive. The rearrangement uses TRBV7-9 and TRBJ2-3, with 7 bases identical to TRBD2. The sequenced sample was PBMCs. The CDR3 spells CASSLAASEPTDTQYF. The CDR3 DNA follows: TGTGCCAGCAGCCTAGCGGCTAGCGAACCCACAGATACGCAGTATTTT.